This T cell receptor beta chain is from a study of blood T cell repertoires in COVID-19. The overall study: Italy, Spain and the United States were the sources of the convalescent and acute COVID-19 samples. T cells, B-cell-depleted T cells, or PBMCs provided the cDNA or gDNA that served as material.

V shed 5 bases and J 0 bases; nucleotides not matched to a gene: 6. The CDR3 has 15 residues. Germline loops: CDR1 LNHDA, CDR2 SQIVND (reference sequence). In the source study's methods: From reference gene primer amplification, estimates of nucleated cell counts were derived. Data came from immunoSEQ multiplex PCR; TCRdb stores just in-frame clones and leaves some out. V and J calls and clone size are given by that table; D and trimming were obtained from the DNA. The table shows under 200,000 clones, with 65% to 90% occurring only once. The TCR was taken from a human donor in a cohort sampled during active COVID-19. This chain uses TRBV19 with TRBJ2-7; the match to TRBD2 covers 8 bases. The sequenced material came from peripheral blood. The CDR3 nucleotides read TGTGCCAGTAGTTTGGCGGGGGGTCCCTCCTACGAGCAGTACTTC. This codes for CASSLAGGPSYEQYF.